Included here is one T cell receptor (beta chain) sequence, with context. What it binds is not known. Deletions cut 0 bases from V and 8 bases from J, with 11 bases between. The germline gives CDR1 SGDLS, CDR2 YYNGEE. CDR3 length equals 13 residues. The PCR ran on 60 Vbeta and 13 Jbeta primers. Libraries were prepared by immunoSEQ multiplex PCR; TCRdb keeps only in-frame clonotypes and omits some of them. The table shows 150,000 to 200,000 clones, with about 65% occurring only once. The data originate from a study of cytomegalovirus exposure and HLA in healthy donors. Study-level points and caveats: TCR beta V- and J-gene trimming was later associated with a missense DCLRE1C variant. Researchers reportedly found TCR beta sequences accurately predicted most subjects' HLA-A and HLA-B alleles.

Sequencing used PBMCs. This TCR was recovered from a girl aged 10-17 years in good health and CMV-seronegative. The rearrangement links TRBV9 to TRBJ1-1, with a possible D match to TRBD1 (5 bases). CDR3 residues: CASSVVPGVEAFF. In DNA, the CDR3 is TGTGCCAGCAGCGTAGTCCCGGGGGTAGAAGCTTTCTTT. Supplemented by reference TRBV9 and TRBJ1-1, the full variable domain reads DSGVTQTPKHLITATGQRVTLRCSPRSGDLSVYWYQQSLDQGLQFLIQYYNGEERAKGNILERFSAQQFPDLHSELNLSSLELGDSALYFCASSVVPGVEAFFGQGTRLTVV.